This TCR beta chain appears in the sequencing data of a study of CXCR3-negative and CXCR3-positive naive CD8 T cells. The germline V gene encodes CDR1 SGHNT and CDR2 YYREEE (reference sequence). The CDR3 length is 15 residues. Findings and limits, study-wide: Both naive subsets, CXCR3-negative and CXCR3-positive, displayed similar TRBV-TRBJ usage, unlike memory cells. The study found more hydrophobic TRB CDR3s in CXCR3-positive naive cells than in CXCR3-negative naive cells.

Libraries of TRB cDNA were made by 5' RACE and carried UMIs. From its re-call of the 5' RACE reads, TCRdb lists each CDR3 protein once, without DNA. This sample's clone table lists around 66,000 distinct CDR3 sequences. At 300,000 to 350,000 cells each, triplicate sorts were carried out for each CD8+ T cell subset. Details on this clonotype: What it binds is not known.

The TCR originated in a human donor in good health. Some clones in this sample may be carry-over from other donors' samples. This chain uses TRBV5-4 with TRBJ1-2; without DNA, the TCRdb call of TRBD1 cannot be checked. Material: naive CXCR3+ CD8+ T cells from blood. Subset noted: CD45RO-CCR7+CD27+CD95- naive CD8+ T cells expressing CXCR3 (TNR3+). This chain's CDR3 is CASSLVPGQNYGYTF.